The present T cell receptor beta chain was sequenced within a study of T cell responses to AZD1222 COVID-19 vaccine. The study, taken as a whole, reports: Variant regions that are unmutated are reportedly the target of nearly half of spike-specific TCRs.

Trimming took 3 bases from V and 8 from J; bases not matched to a gene: 6. Per the germline V gene, CDR1 is SGHNT and CDR2 is YYREEE (reference sequence). CDR3 length: 16 amino acids. A note on this clone: Its antigen is undetermined.

TCRdb's table, derived via immunoSEQ multiplex PCR, lists solely in-frame clones and lacks some. The sample yields 75,000 to 95,000 clones, more than 90% seen once. The chain has TRBV5-4 and TRBJ2-3; 16 bases are a match to TRBD2. This sequence was found in an adult in good health. Sample: peripheral blood, taken on day 0 of AZD1222 vaccination. CDR3 sequence reads: CASSSGTSGRGGTQYF. CDR3 sequence (DNA): TGTGCCAGCAGCTCCGGGACTAGCGGGAGGGGGGGTACGCAGTATTTT.